One and the same sample provided the 16 T cell receptor beta chains below, sequenced in a study of T cell responses to AZD1222 COVID-19 vaccine. Measured with immunoSEQ multiplex PCR; TCRdb has only the in-frame clones, and not every one. The table includes about 26,000 clones, about 88% detected once. The sample here was peripheral blood, taken 28 days after the second AZD1222 dose. These receptor sequences come from an adult who received the AZD1222 COVID-19 vaccine.

The chain links TRBV11-3 to TRBJ2-3; D is uncertain. V dropped 1 base and J dropped 6 bases, with 8 bases sitting between them. CDR1 SGHNT and CDR2 YENEEA come from the germline V gene. This CDR3 comprises 13 residues. The CDR3 sequence: CASSLAQWDTQYF. CDR3 in DNA: TGTGCCAGCAGCTTAGCACAGTGGGATACGCAGTATTTT.

The J gene is TRBJ1-5, the V gene TRBV19; D gene uncertain. CDR3 length equals 14 residues. The germline V gene encodes CDR1 LNHDA and CDR2 SQIVND (reference sequence). The V end was cut by 1 base, the J end by 4 bases, with 8 bases between. The DNA of the CDR3 is TGTGCCAGTAGTATAGGGGAAGGTAATCAGCCCCAGCATTTT. Amino acid sequence: CASSIGEGNQPQHF.

In this sample, this clone turned up once. CDR3 in DNA: TGTGCCAGCAGCTTAGCGGGACAGACGAGCTCCTACGAGCAGTACTTC. It codes for CASSLAGQTSSYEQYF. The chain has TRBV7-9 and TRBJ2-7; TRBD1 agrees at 7 bases. J was trimmed by 0 bases and V by 0 bases; bases with no gene match: 5. The germline V gene encodes CDR1 SEHNR and CDR2 FQNEAQ (reference sequence). The CDR3 consists of 16 residues.

J is TRBJ2-1 and V is TRBV7-2, with TRBD1 identical over 7 bases. Trimming took 2 bases from V and 3 from J; bases not matched to a gene: 4. This CDR3 is 15 amino acids long. Germline CDR1 and CDR2: SGHTA and FQGNSA. The DNA for the CDR3 is TGTGCCAGCAGCTTACAAGGGGGCAACTACAATGAGCAGTTCTTC. Translation gives CASSLQGGNYNEQFF. Based on the CDR3 plus reference TRBV7-2 and TRBJ2-1, the full variable domain is GAGVSQSPSNKVTEKGKDVELRCDPISGHTALYWYRQSLGQGLEFLIYFQGNSAPDKSGLPSDRFSAERTGGSVSTLTIQRTQQEDSAVYLCASSLQGGNYNEQFFGPGTRLTVL.

The genes are TRBV6-2 or TRBV6-3 and TRBJ1-5, with unresolved D. The V end was cut by 4 bases, the J end by 2 bases, with 15 bases between. The CDR3 loop spans 16 amino acids. CDR1 is MNHEY and CDR2 is SVGEGT in the germline V gene. As DNA, the CDR3 is TGTGCCAGCAGTTCCGACGAGCACGAAGGCAATCAGCCCCAGCATTTT. It encodes CASSSDEHEGNQPQHF.

V gene TRBV6-5 combines with J gene TRBJ1-2; TRBD1 matches 12 bases. CDR3 length: 14 residues. The V gene end was trimmed by 3 bases and the J gene end by 8 bases; junction bases not matched to a gene: 4. Germline V CDR1 and CDR2: MNHEY, SVGAGI. The CDR3 is CASSYGTGGSGYTF. The CDR3 bases are TGTGCCAGCAGTTATGGGACAGGGGGCTCGGGCTACACCTTC.

In its sample, this clone was seen a few times. The genes are TRBV19 and TRBJ1-1; the match to TRBD1 covers 9 bases. Germline CDR1 and CDR2: LNHDA and SQIVND (reference sequence). V lost 5 bases to trimming and J lost 6 bases; unmatched junction nucleotides: 4. CDR3 length: 13 amino acids. CDR3 coding DNA: TGTGCCAGTAGTGATAGGACAGGGGCTGAAGCTTTCTTT. Translating it yields CASSDRTGAEAFF.

The V gene is TRBV7-8, the J gene TRBJ2-2; 8 positions match TRBD2. This CDR3 contains 15 residues. The germline gives CDR1 SGHVS, CDR2 FQNEAQ. The trim removed 3 bases at V and 4 bases at J, leaving 4 bases unmatched. This chain's CDR3 is CASSFSTSGTGELFF. DNA for the CDR3: TGTGCCAGCAGCTTTTCAACTAGCGGCACCGGGGAGCTGTTTTTT. The entire variable domain, with the rest obtained from reference TRBV7-8 and TRBJ2-2, is as follows: GAGVSQSPRYKVAKRGQDVALRCDPISGHVSLFWYQQALGQGPEFLTYFQNEAQLDKSGLPSDRFFAERPEGSVSTLKIQRTQQEDSAVYLCASSFSTSGTGELFFGEGSRLTVL.

The gene calls are TRBV21-1 and TRBJ2-1; TRBD2, as called in the table, went unchecked against the DNA. TRBV21-1 is flagged as a pseudogene. The CDR3 has 17 amino acids. The CDR3 region is CASSKEVLAGGRGEQFF. Here the CDR3 DNA reads TGTGCCAGCAGCAAAGAAGTCCTAGCGGGGGGGCGTGGTGAGCAGTTCTTC.

This clone was seen a few times. The CDR3 coding sequence is TGTGCCAGCAGCTTGAGGACAGGGGGTCAGTACTTC. Translation: CASSLRTGGQYF. This chain uses TRBV5-6 with TRBJ2-4, with TRBD1 matching over 10 bases. The junction had 1 base not matched to a gene; V was cut back by 1 base and J by 12 bases. CDR1 SGHDT and CDR2 YYEEEE come from the germline V gene. The CDR3 totals 12 residues.

J is TRBJ1-5 and V is TRBV10-3, with a possible D match to TRBD1 (5 bases). In germline, CDR1 is ENHRY, CDR2 SYGVKD. V lost 3 bases, J lost 7 bases, and 13 bases lay in between. CDR3 length equals 14 residues. The CDR3 sequence: CAISDQGKDQPQHF. CDR3 sequence (DNA): TGTGCCATCAGTGACCAGGGAAAAGACCAGCCCCAGCATTTT.

A single count supports this clone. V and J are TRBV4-1 and TRBJ1-2, with D possibly being TRBD1 (5 bases). CDR1 MGHRA and CDR2 YSYEKL come from the germline V gene. The V end lost 3 bases, the J end lost 1 base, and 12 bases lay between the germline ends. The CDR3 loop spans 15 amino acids. In DNA, the CDR3 is TGCGCCAGCAGCCACGAGGGAAGGGGTAACTATGGCTACACCTTC. This translates into CASSHEGRGNYGYTF.

The rearrangement links TRBV11-2 to TRBJ2-5; no clear D. The V gene's germline CDR1 is SGHAT and CDR2 FQNNGV. The CDR3 is made up of 13 amino acids. With 3 bases removed from V and 1 base from J, the gap between germline ends came to 6 bases. The CDR3 protein is CASSFNIQETQYF. CDR3 nucleotides: TGTGCCAGCAGCTTTAACATCCAAGAGACCCAGTACTTC. The full variable domain, with the rest looked up from reference TRBV11-2 and TRBJ2-5, is EAGVAQSPRYKIIEKRQSVAFWCNPISGHATLYWYQQILGQGPKLLIQFQNNGVVDDSQLPKDRFSAERLKGVDSTLKIQPAKLEDSAVYLCASSFNIQETQYFGPGTRLLVL.

The rearrangement links TRBV12-5 to TRBJ1-3, with D possibly matching TRBD1 (5 bases). The CDR3 is 14 residues long. Germline V gives CDR1 LGHNT, CDR2 FRNRAP. V was pared by 1 base and J by 2 bases, with 6 bases between. CDR3 nucleotides: TGTGCTAGTGGTTTGGGCAGGGCTGGAAACACCATATATTTT. The encoded protein is CASGLGRAGNTIYF.

The chain employs TRBV6-5 and TRBJ2-6; the D is unclear. This CDR3 comprises 13 residues. Trimming stripped 10 bases from V and 0 bases from J, with 7 bases between. CDR1 MNHEY and CDR2 SVGAGI come from the germline V gene. This CDR3 reads CATLLSGANVLTF. The CDR3 DNA reads TGTGCCACCCTCCTCTCTGGGGCCAACGTCCTGACTTTC.

The genes are TRBV3-1 (or the pseudogene TRBV3-2) and TRBJ2-1; 9 bases line up with TRBD1. After removal of 0 bases from V and 7 bases from J, the junction contained 7 bases not matched to a gene. This CDR3 is 16 amino acids long. Germline CDR1 and CDR2: LGHDT and YNNKEL (reference sequence). In DNA, the CDR3 is TGTGCCAGCAGCCAAGATCACAGGACAGGGGTTAATGAGCAGTTCTTC. Protein product: CASSQDHRTGVNEQFF.